This entry lists 17 T cell receptor beta chains sequenced from one sample in a study of shared clonotypes between healthy human individuals. This table comes from immunoSEQ multiplex PCR, and its TCRdb copy is limited to in-frame clones, with some not included. The sample records around 500,000 clones, 79% being singletons. The sample comprised PBMCs. These receptors originate from a woman aged 40 to 49 in good health. Some clones in this sample may be carry-over from other donors' samples.

This clone appeared a few times. This chain links TRBV11-1 with TRBJ2-1; D is unclear. The germline gives CDR1 SGHAT, CDR2 FQDESV (reference sequence). V was shortened by 1 base and J by 1 base, with 8 bases between the two germline ends. CDR3 length: 15 residues. The DNA for the CDR3 is TGTGCCAGCAGCTTAGAACATACATCCTACAATGAGCAGTTCTTC. Protein: CASSLEHTSYNEQFF.

CDR3 residues: CASSQDWAISYEQYF. The DNA for the CDR3 is TGTGCCAGCAGCCAAGATTGGGCCATCTCCTACGAGCAGTACTTC. This rearrangement joins TRBV4-2 to TRBJ2-7; no firm D call. The germline V gene has CDR1 LGHNA and CDR2 YNFKEQ. V lost 0 bases to trimming and J lost 0 bases, with 9 bases between them. The CDR3 totals 15 residues.

The chain couples TRBV21-1 to TRBJ2-2. TRBV21-1 is recorded as a pseudogene. The length of the CDR3 is 10 residues. Written as DNA, the CDR3 is TGTGCCAGCGGGACCCTGAAGCTGTTTTTT. This translates into CASGTLKLFF.

The chain has TRBV2 and TRBJ2-5, with 9 bases fitting TRBD1. The CDR3 sequence is 18 residues long. Per the germline V gene, CDR1 is SNHLY and CDR2 is FYNNEI. V was pared by 1 base and J by 4 bases, with 13 bases of the junction left unmatched. DNA of the CDR3: TGTGCCAGCAGTGAAGGTCTTATTTTACAGGGGGCTCGAGAGACCCAGTACTTC. Translating it yields CASSEGLILQGARETQYF.

A few counts support this clone. V is TRBV30 and J is TRBJ2-7; D not certain. Germline values: CDR1 GTSNPN, CDR2 SVGIG (reference sequence). CDR3 length: 11 amino acids. V was trimmed by 1 base and J by 6 bases, leaving 7 bases between them. CDR3 region: CAWSGGGEQYF. The CDR3, as DNA: TGTGCCTGGAGTGGAGGCGGCGAGCAGTACTTC. Using reference TRBV30 and TRBJ2-7 for the parts outside the CDR3, the full variable domain is SQTIHQWPATLVQPVGSPLSLECTVEGTSNPNLYWYRQAAGRGLQLLFYSVGIGQISSEVPQNLSASRPQDRQFILSSKKLLLSDSGFYLCAWSGGGEQYFGPGTRLTVT.

This sequence joins TRBV10-3 and TRBJ1-3, with D perhaps TRBD1 (5 bases). Germline V gives CDR1 ENHRY, CDR2 SYGVKD. With 4 bases removed from V and 0 bases from J, the gap between germline ends came to 10 bases. The CDR3 is made up of 15 amino acids. The DNA for the CDR3 is TGTGCCATCAGTGCCGGGACCAACTCTGGAAACACCATATATTTT. Translation: CAISAGTNSGNTIYF.

This rearrangement joins TRBV5-4 to TRBJ2-3, with D perhaps TRBD1 (5 bases). Trimming cost V 0 bases and J 0 bases, with 11 bases left between them. This CDR3 is built from 16 residues. CDR1 SGHNT and CDR2 YYREEE come from the germline V gene (reference sequence). CDR3 coding DNA: TGTGCCAGCAGCTTGGGGGGCCCTGGTAGCACAGATACGCAGTATTTT. This encodes CASSLGGPGSTDTQYF.

The genes are TRBV7-8 and TRBJ1-1; TRBD1 agrees at 7 bases. The V gene's germline CDR1 is SGHVS and CDR2 FQNEAQ. This CDR3 comprises 18 residues. V lost 5 bases and J lost 0; bases outside the gene matches: 15. CDR3 nucleotides: TGTGCCAGCAGCCCACCAGTAGTCGGACAGGTGATGAACACTGAAGCTTTCTTT. Translating it yields CASSPPVVGQVMNTEAFF. Full variable domain (remainder filled in from reference TRBV7-8 and TRBJ1-1): GAGVSQSPRYKVAKRGQDVALRCDPISGHVSLFWYQQALGQGPEFLTYFQNEAQLDKSGLPSDRFFAERPEGSVSTLKIQRTQQEDSAVYLCASSPPVVGQVMNTEAFFGQGTRLTVV.

The chain carries TRBV28 and TRBJ2-7; D remains unclear. The V gene's germline CDR1 is MDHEN and CDR2 SYDVKM. The V end was cut by 6 bases, the J end by 2 bases, with 20 bases between. The CDR3 consists of 16 residues. CDR3: CASSSPREPPTYEQYF. CDR3 bases: TGTGCCAGCAGCTCACCTAGGGAACCCCCTACCTACGAGCAGTACTTC.

CDR3 amino acids: CASKPRGEGQPQHF. The CDR3 region has the DNA TGTGCCAGCAAGCCCAGGGGTGAAGGTCAGCCCCAGCATTTT. The chain recombines TRBV6-1 with TRBJ1-5; maybe TRBD1 (6 bases). V was clipped by 7 bases and J by 6 bases, with 16 bases between them. The length of the CDR3 is 14 residues. In germline, CDR1 is MNHNS, CDR2 SASEGT.

The rearrangement links TRBV4-2 to TRBJ2-7; D uncertain. V lost 4 bases to trimming and J lost 4 bases, with 8 bases between them. The CDR3 runs 12 residues. Germline lookup yields CDR1 LGHNA and CDR2 YNFKEQ. The CDR3 reads CASSRWGYEQYF. DNA for the CDR3: TGTGCCAGCAGCCGGTGGGGTTACGAGCAGTACTTC.

This clone was picked up one time. The chain is built from TRBV5-4 and TRBJ2-7, with 13 nucleotides matching TRBD2. V was pared by 4 bases and J by 0 bases, with 4 bases of the junction left unmatched. The CDR3 extends over 16 amino acids. From germline, CDR1 is SGHNT and CDR2 YYREEE (reference sequence). The CDR3 loop is CASSPRTSGGSYEQYF. CDR3 sequence (DNA): TGTGCCAGCAGCCCCCGGACTAGCGGGGGCTCCTACGAGCAGTACTTC.

A remark on this clone: A read error is possible here, since a much larger clone lies one base away. The chain has TRBV27 and TRBJ2-7; 10 nucleotides line up with TRBD1. CDR3 length: 15 residues. V trimming: 5 bases; J trimming: 0 bases; junction bases outside the gene matches: 4. Germline CDR1 is MNHEY and CDR2 is SMNVEV (reference sequence). The CDR3 sequence is CASSERTGGSYEQYF. The CDR3 DNA is TGTGCCAGCAGTGAAAGGACAGGGGGCTCCTACGAGCAGTACTTC.

As concerns this clone: A read error is likely here: a far larger clone is one base away. DNA of the CDR3: TGTGTCAGCAGCCTCAGGGGGACTGAAGCTTTCTTT. It encodes CVSSLRGTEAFF. This rearrangement joins TRBV7-9 to TRBJ1-1, with 7 bases aligning to TRBD1. CDR1 and CDR2 (germline): SEHNR, FQNEAQ (reference sequence). There are 12 residues in the CDR3.

The chain uses TRBV5-1 and TRBJ2-1, with TRBD2 identical over 8 bases. The CDR3 is 15 amino acids. V gave up 2 bases and J gave up 5 bases; unmatched junction bases: 6. Germline V gene lookup returns CDR1 SGHRS and CDR2 YFSETQ. This chain's CDR3 is CASSFTSGGNNEQFF. CDR3 nucleotide sequence: TGCGCCAGCAGCTTCACTAGCGGAGGGAACAATGAGCAGTTCTTC.

The chain employs TRBV6-1 and TRBJ1-2; no clear D. The CDR3 spans 15 residues. Germline-derived CDR1 and CDR2 are MNHNS and SASEGT. Trimming pared 1 base from V and 5 bases from J, leaving 14 bases between. The CDR3 DNA is TGTGCCAGCAGTGAAGGGGGTAGTGCGGTTTATGGCTACACCTTC. Residues: CASSEGGSAVYGYTF.

The rearrangement uses TRBV9 and TRBJ2-2, with 12 positions matching TRBD1. The CDR3 runs 14 residues. V was pared by 2 bases and J by 15 bases, with 8 bases of the junction left unmatched. Germline loops: CDR1 SGDLS, CDR2 YYNGEE. The CDR3 sequence is CASSVSGQGASVFF. Written as DNA, the CDR3 is TGTGCCAGCAGCGTGTCGGGACAGGGGGCCTCGGTGTTTTTT.